A selection of T cell receptor beta chains follows, all from one sample in a study of CD8 T cells in ankylosing spondylitis. TCRdb reprocessed the 5' RACE reads with MiXCR, giving one entry per CDR3 protein. The table has 350,000 to 450,000 distinct CDR3 sequences, approximately 26% seen once; the top ten hold under 0.9%. The material sequenced was blood, either unsorted or a sorted T cell fraction (not recorded which). The receptors shown here come from a male donor with ankylosing spondylitis. CDR3s include the opening cysteine and the closing phenylalanine or tryptophan. The D gene is left open where the match is weak. Some rows mark clone size as missing; the rest say once, few, many or name a class of expanded clone.

cdr3_length,clone_size,v_call,j_call,d_call,cdr3_nt,cdr3_aa
13,few,TRBV7-9,TRBJ2-1,.,TGTGCCAGCAGCCCGGGACCCTGGAATGAGCAGTTCTTC,CASSPGPWNEQFF
13,.,TRBV19,TRBJ2-7,.,TGTGCCAGTAAGAGTAGCAAATCCTACGAGCAGTACTTC,CASKSSKSYEQYF
14,many,TRBV5-1,TRBJ2-5,TRBD1,TGCGCCAGCAGCGGAGGACAGGGACAAGAGACCCAGTACTTC,CASSGGQGQETQYF
13,once,TRBV6-1,TRBJ2-1,.,TGTGCCAGCAGTGAAGACAGGGAGGTCGTGAAGTTCTTC,CASSEDREVVKFF
13,.,TRBV29-1,TRBJ1-2,TRBD1,TGCAGCGTGGGCAGACAGGGGGACTATGGCTACACCTTC,CSVGRQGDYGYTF
16,.,TRBV7-8,TRBJ2-3,.,TGTGCCAGCAACCCTAGGGGGGCAGGGGTTGCAGATACGCAGTATTTT,CASNPRGAGVADTQYF
14,.,TRBV6-1,TRBJ2-5,.,TGTGCCAGCAGTGAAGTCATTAGGTCAGAGACCCAGTACTTC,CASSEVIRSETQYF
14,few,TRBV20-1,TRBJ1-4,.,TGCAGTGCTCGCCTTACAGGGCTGGATGAAAAACTGTTTTTT,CSARLTGLDEKLFF
13,.,TRBV7-9,TRBJ1-2,.,TGTGCCAGCAGCTTGCCCAGAAACTATGGCTACACCTTC,CASSLPRNYGYTF
13,.,TRBV20-1,TRBJ1-2,.,TGCAGTGTCCGAGAGGGCCGTAACTATGGCTACACCTTC,CSVREGRNYGYTF
14,.,TRBV20-1,TRBJ2-1,.,TGCAGTGCTAGTCGGCGCGGCGTGGGTAATGAGCAGTTCTTC,CSASRRGVGNEQFF
12,.,TRBV7-2,TRBJ2-1,.,TGTGCCAGCAGCTCGACCGGCGGGGAGCAGTTCTTC,CASSSTGGEQFF
15,few,TRBV19,TRBJ2-7,.,TGTGCCAGTAGTTTGCGGCCAGCCCCCATCTACGAGCAGTACTTC,CASSLRPAPIYEQYF
17,.,TRBV10-3,TRBJ2-5,TRBD2,TGTGCCATCAGTGAGGGACTAGCGGGAGTGGGGGAAGAGACCCAGTACTTC,CAISEGLAGVGEETQYF
16,.,TRBV20-1,TRBJ2-3,TRBD2,TGCAGTGCTAGACCCCTAGCGGGAGTAAGGTTAGATACGCAGTATTTT,CSARPLAGVRLDTQYF
15,.,TRBV24-1,TRBJ2-5,.,TGTGCCACCAGTGGGCCTGGGGGGATCCGGGAGACCCAGTACTTC,CATSGPGGIRETQYF
16,few,TRBV20-1,TRBJ2-3,.,TGCAGTGCTAGAGCCCAAACGGGACTCGGCACAGATACGCAGTATTTT,CSARAQTGLGTDTQYF
13,once,TRBV20-1,TRBJ1-1,TRBD1,TGCAGTGAGGTGGCAGGGGGCCTCACTGAAGCTTTCTTT,CSEVAGGLTEAFF
16,few,TRBV9,TRBJ2-3,TRBD2,TGTGCCAGCAGCGCAGCCGGGACTAGCGCGGCGGATACGCAGTATTTT,CASSAAGTSAADTQYF
15,.,TRBV29-1,TRBJ2-1,TRBD2,TGCAGCGTTGCGCCTAGCGGGAGGGTTTACAATGAGCAGTTCTTC,CSVAPSGRVYNEQFF
13,.,TRBV6-1,TRBJ2-1,.,TGTGCCAGAAGGGGTGAGGTGTACAATGAGCAGTTCTTC,CARRGEVYNEQFF
12,few,TRBV12-5,TRBJ1-1,.,TGTGCTAGTGGTTCACAACCCACTGGGGCTTTCTTT,CASGSQPTGAFF
13,.,TRBV5-1,TRBJ2-5,TRBD2,TGCGCCAGCAGCTATAGCGGGCAAGAGACCCAGTACTTC,CASSYSGQETQYF
14,few,TRBV20-1,TRBJ1-3,.,TGCAGTGCTGATGACAGAACCTCTGGAAACACCATATATTTT,CSADDRTSGNTIYF
16,.,TRBV6-5,TRBJ2-1,TRBD1,TGTGCCAGCAGTTACTCGAAGGGACAGGGGTTCAATGAGCAGTTCTTC,CASSYSKGQGFNEQFF
15,few,TRBV10-3,TRBJ2-1,TRBD2,TGTGCCACGGGGGGGCTGTCGAACTCCTACAATGAGCAGTTCTTC,CATGGLSNSYNEQFF
16,few,TRBV5-6,TRBJ2-3,TRBD2,TGTGCCAGCAGCCCACCTGAGCGGGAGCGCACAGATACGCAGTATTTT,CASSPPERERTDTQYF
14,.,TRBV2,TRBJ1-2,TRBD1,TGTGCCAGCAGGGGGGGACAGGGACGTTTGGGCTACACCTTC,CASRGGQGRLGYTF
14,.,TRBV29-1,TRBJ1-4,.,TGCAGCGTTGGCTCGTTGGTCGCTCGGGAAAAACTGTTTTTT,CSVGSLVAREKLFF
18,few,TRBV25-1,TRBJ2-4,.,TGTGCCAGCAGTGTCCCTAAAAGAGACAGCCTAGCCAAAAACATTCAGTACTTC,CASSVPKRDSLAKNIQYF
12,.,TRBV5-1,TRBJ2-2,.,TGCGCCAGCACCTCCTGGCCCGGGGAGCTGTTTTTT,CASTSWPGELFF
16,few,TRBV5-1,TRBJ2-3,TRBD2,TGCGCCAGCAGCTTGGGATCTAGCGGGATCACAGATACGCAGTATTTT,CASSLGSSGITDTQYF
16,few,TRBV2,TRBJ2-2,TRBD2,TGTGCCAGCAGTGTCGAACGGGAGGGTATCACCGGGGAGCTGTTTTTT,CASSVEREGITGELFF
16,.,TRBV3-1,TRBJ2-6,.,TGTGCCAGCAGCCCGACAGGTTACTCTGGGGCCAACGTCCTGACTTTC,CASSPTGYSGANVLTF
16,few,TRBV18,TRBJ2-3,.,TGTGCCAGCTCACCTCGAAGGCAAGGCGGAGCAGATACGCAGTATTTT,CASSPRRQGGADTQYF
12,.,TRBV29-1,TRBJ2-3,.,TGCAGCGTGGGGGGAGTCCCAGATACGCAGTATTTT,CSVGGVPDTQYF
11,.,TRBV20-1,TRBJ1-2,.,TGCAGTGCTAGTCCCTCTTTCGGCTACACCTTC,CSASPSFGYTF